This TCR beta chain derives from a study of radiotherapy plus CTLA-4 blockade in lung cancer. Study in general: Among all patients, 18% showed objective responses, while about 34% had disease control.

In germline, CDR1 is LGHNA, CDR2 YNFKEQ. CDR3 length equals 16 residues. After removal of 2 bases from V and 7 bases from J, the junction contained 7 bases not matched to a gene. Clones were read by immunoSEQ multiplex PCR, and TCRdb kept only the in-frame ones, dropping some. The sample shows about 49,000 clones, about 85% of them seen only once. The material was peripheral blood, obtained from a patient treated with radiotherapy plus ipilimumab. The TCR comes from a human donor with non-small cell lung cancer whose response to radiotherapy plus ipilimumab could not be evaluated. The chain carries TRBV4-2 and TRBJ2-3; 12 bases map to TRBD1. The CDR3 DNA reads TGTGCCAGCAGCCAAACCGGGACAGGGGGCATGAATACGCAGTATTTT. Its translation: CASSQTGTGGMNTQYF.